Each of the 7 T cell receptor beta chains below was sequenced from the same sample in a study of control samples from healthy donors and cancer patients. TCRdb's table, derived via immunoSEQ multiplex PCR, lists solely in-frame clones and lacks some. This sample carries about 130,000 clones, approximately 90% of them seen once, and the ten largest clones take around 2.1%. The source material was blood. Receptors were obtained from a woman between 45 and 65 years old in good health.

The chain links TRBV5-4 to TRBJ2-1, with 13 nucleotides matching TRBD2. With V trimmed by 4 bases and J by 6 bases, 4 bases remained unmatched. The CDR3 is made up of 15 amino acids. Germline V gene sequence: CDR1 SGHNT, CDR2 YYREEE (reference sequence). The CDR3 here is CASSLGLAGANEQFF. The CDR3 DNA is TGTGCCAGCAGCCTCGGACTAGCGGGGGCCAATGAGCAGTTCTTC.

The V call is TRBV11-2, the J call TRBJ1-2; a weak D match, TRBD1 (5 bases). CDR1 is SGHAT, CDR2 FQNNGV, per germline. Trimming left V 4 bases short and J 7 bases short, with 28 bases between. CDR3 length equals 18 residues. The DNA of the CDR3 is TGTGCCAGCAGCTCGTTACACCGGGACCGACTTACCCCCTTTGGCTACACCTTC. Translated: CASSSLHRDRLTPFGYTF.

The rearrangement links TRBV10-3 to TRBJ1-1; 7 bases are shared with TRBD1. CDR3 length: 14 amino acids. In germline, CDR1 is ENHRY, CDR2 SYGVKD. The V and J ends lost 6 bases and 5 bases, in that order; junction bases with no gene match: 9. The CDR3 nucleotides are TGTGCCATCAGACCACGACAGGGTAGTACTGAAGCTTTCTTT. It is translated as CAIRPRQGSTEAFF.

The V call is TRBV6-5, the J call TRBJ1-2; possibly TRBD1 for D (5 bases). This CDR3 spans 14 amino acids. Per the germline V gene, CDR1 is MNHEY and CDR2 is SVGAGI. With 9 bases removed from V and 0 bases from J, the gap between germline ends came to 14 bases. CDR3 bases: TGTGCCAGTTTACGACAGATTCCTAACTATGGCTACACCTTC. It is translated as CASLRQIPNYGYTF.

The chain combines TRBV3-1 (or the pseudogene TRBV3-2) with TRBJ1-2; possibly TRBD1 for D (5 bases). Germline CDR1 LGHDT, CDR2 YNNKEL (reference sequence). V was clipped by 4 bases and J by 2 bases, with 26 bases between them. The length of the CDR3 is 19 residues. CDR3 sequence: CASSRVYGTPNPQNYGYTF. CDR3 sequence (DNA): TGTGCCAGCAGCCGCGTTTACGGGACTCCTAACCCCCAAAACTATGGCTACACCTTC.

This chain links TRBV4-1 with TRBJ2-1; TRBD1 is a possible D gene (5 bases). The germline CDR1 and CDR2 sequences are MGHRA and YSYEKL. The CDR3 runs to 15 residues. Trimming pared 0 bases from V and 3 bases from J, leaving 9 bases between. CDR3 in amino acids: CASSQDGQGYNEQFF. DNA of the CDR3: TGCGCCAGCAGCCAAGACGGCCAGGGCTACAATGAGCAGTTCTTC.

The rearrangement uses TRBV6-2 or TRBV6-3 and TRBJ2-3; 7 bases agree with TRBD1. Germline-derived CDR1 and CDR2 are MNHEY and SVGEGT. The length of the CDR3 is 14 residues. With V trimmed by 5 bases and J by 2 bases, 4 bases remained unmatched. CDR3 region: CASSTGQATDTQYF. CDR3 nucleotides: TGTGCCAGCAGTACCGGACAGGCCACAGATACGCAGTATTTT.